A single sample gave rise to the 29 T cell receptor beta chains below, sequenced in a study of cytomegalovirus exposure and HLA in healthy donors. PCR primers comprised 60 Vbeta and 13 Jbeta primers. The protocol was immunoSEQ multiplex PCR, while the TCRdb copy is restricted to in-frame clones and leaves out a portion. This sample's table has about 120,000 clones. Material for sequencing was PBMCs. The origin of the receptors is a man aged 40-50 years in good health and CMV-seropositive.

The V gene is TRBV6-1, the J gene TRBJ2-3, with 16 bases identical to TRBD2. The CDR3 loop spans 16 amino acids. Germline CDR1 and CDR2: MNHNS and SASEGT. Germline trimming cut 4 bases from V and 5 bases from J; bases unmatched to any gene: 3. The CDR3, as DNA: TGTGCCAGCAGTGGGGGACTAGCGGGAGGGTTAGATACGCAGTATTTT. This sequence encodes CASSGGLAGGLDTQYF.

The chain's CDR3 is CASSLDQGQSFYGYTF. In DNA form, the CDR3 reads TGTGCCAGCAGCTTGGACCAGGGACAGTCTTTCTATGGCTACACCTTC. The chain combines TRBV5-4 with TRBJ1-2; 7 bases are shared with TRBD1. V gave up 0 bases and J gave up 4 bases; unmatched junction bases: 9. Germline V lookup: CDR1 SGHNT, CDR2 YYREEE (reference sequence). The CDR3 has 16 amino acids.

V is TRBV27 and J is TRBJ1-5; D not resolved. Between the trimmed V and J ends, which lost 5 bases and 7 bases, there was a span of 15 bases. This CDR3 region has 14 residues. CDR1 and CDR2 (germline): MNHEY, SMNVEV (reference sequence). Here the CDR3 reads CASSIARPVQPQHF. The CDR3 region has the DNA TGTGCCAGCAGTATAGCTCGCCCGGTCCAGCCCCAGCATTTT.

The chain uses TRBV6-4 and TRBJ1-5; TRBD1 is a possible D gene (5 bases). Germline V gives CDR1 MRHNA, CDR2 SNTAGT. Trimming removed 3 bases from V and 3 bases from J, with 6 bases in between. There are 13 residues in the CDR3. CDR3 sequence reads: CASSEDNNQPQHF. In nucleotides, the CDR3 is TGTGCCAGCAGTGAGGACAACAATCAGCCCCAGCATTTT.

This CDR3 reads CSVPPRRENTEAFF. Here the CDR3 DNA reads TGCAGCGTCCCCCCTAGGAGGGAGAACACTGAAGCTTTCTTT. The V and J genes are TRBV29-1 and TRBJ1-1, with D uncertain. The ends were cut back, 6 bases at V and 1 base at J, with 15 bases in the middle. Per germline, CDR1 SQVTM and CDR2 ANQGSEA. The CDR3 is 14 residues long.

CDR3 region: CASSFWTGGYQPQHF. CDR3 bases: TGTGCCAGCAGCTTCTGGACCGGGGGGTACCAGCCCCAGCATTTT. The rearrangement links TRBV5-6 to TRBJ1-5; possible D gene TRBD1, 5 bases. V lost 2 bases and J 7 bases, leaving 16 bases between the germline ends. This CDR3 has 15 residues. CDR1 SGHDT and CDR2 YYEEEE come from the germline V gene.

This chain uses TRBV19 with TRBJ2-1; 8 positions match TRBD2. There are 15 residues in the CDR3. V lost 4 bases, J lost 0 bases, and 2 bases stayed unmatched. CDR1 is LNHDA, CDR2 SQIVND, per germline (reference sequence). In DNA, the CDR3 is TGTGCCAGTAGTAAAAGCGGGAGCTCCTACAATGAGCAGTTCTTC. This gives the protein CASSKSGSSYNEQFF.

The gene calls are TRBV11-2 and TRBJ1-5, with 11 bases aligning to TRBD1. The V gene end was trimmed by 5 bases and the J gene end by 1 base; junction bases not matched to a gene: 1. The germline CDR1 and CDR2 sequences are SGHAT and FQNNGV. CDR3 length: 15 amino acids. This chain's CDR3 is CASSRDRGSNQPQHF. CDR3 DNA: TGTGCCAGCAGCCGGGACAGGGGGAGCAATCAGCCCCAGCATTTT.

The J gene is TRBJ2-3, the V gene TRBV19, with unresolved D. Trimming pared 6 bases from V and 0 bases from J, leaving 13 bases between. The CDR3 has 15 amino acids. Germline V gene data show CDR1 as LNHDA and CDR2 as SQIVND (reference sequence). CDR3 sequence (DNA): TGTGCCAGTAGCGAGACTCAATTTAGCACAGATACGCAGTATTTT. Translating it yields CASSETQFSTDTQYF.

The chain uses TRBV6-5 and TRBJ2-3, with 10 bases lining up with TRBD2. The germline CDR1 and CDR2 sequences are MNHEY and SVGAGI. This CDR3 is built from 15 residues. The V gene end was trimmed by 0 bases and the J gene end by 7 bases; junction bases not matched to a gene: 4. CDR3 residues: CASSYSSGRSNTQYF. CDR3 sequence (DNA): TGTGCCAGCAGTTACTCTAGCGGGAGGTCAAATACGCAGTATTTT.

V is TRBV29-1 and J is TRBJ2-7; D is perhaps TRBD2 (5 bases). CDR1 and CDR2 (germline): SQVTM, ANQGSEA. This CDR3 has 13 amino acids. Trimming pared 6 bases from V and 3 bases from J, leaving 15 bases between. The CDR3 nucleotides read TGCAGCGTCCGAGGCGGAGCGGACTACGAGCAGTACTTC. This translates into CSVRGGADYEQYF.

V usage is TRBV7-2 and J usage is TRBJ2-5; 9 nucleotides agree with TRBD2. The CDR3 is made up of 17 amino acids. Germline V gene sequence: CDR1 SGHTA, CDR2 FQGNSA. With 4 bases clipped from V and 7 bases from J, the junction kept 16 bases outside the gene matches. For the CDR3, the DNA is TGTGCCAGCAGCTCAGCCCTAGCGGGGTTGTTCCTTGGGACCCAGTACTTC. Translation: CASSSALAGLFLGTQYF.

Note on this clone: At one boundary the junction diverges from the germline segment, which might be a read error. V gene TRBV19 combines with J gene TRBJ2-6, with a possible D match to TRBD1 (5 bases). The CDR3 contains 13 residues. Germline loops: CDR1 LNHDA, CDR2 SQIVND (reference sequence). In nucleotides, the CDR3 is TGTGCCAGTAGTATCACCCCCGCGACAGACCAAGCTTTC. It is translated as CASSITPATDQAF.

The chain joins TRBV7-9 to TRBJ2-7; perhaps TRBD1 as D (6 bases). Germline V gives CDR1 SEHNR, CDR2 FQNEAQ (reference sequence). The CDR3 is 15 residues long. Trimming pared 1 base from V and 5 bases from J, leaving 15 bases between. CDR3 loop: CASSLVGTQGNEQYF. The CDR3 bases are TGTGCCAGCAGCTTAGTAGGGACCCAGGGGAACGAGCAGTACTTC.

The V gene is TRBV25-1, the J gene TRBJ2-7; TRBD1 matches at 9 bases. The germline V gene has CDR1 MGHDK and CDR2 SYGVNS. The trim removed 8 bases at V and 1 base at J, leaving 3 bases unmatched. The CDR3 has 13 residues. As DNA, the CDR3 is TGTGCCAGCTCGGGACAGGGTTCCTACGAGCAGTACTTC. It encodes CASSGQGSYEQYF.

The chain joins TRBV4-2 to TRBJ2-3; 11 nucleotides match TRBD1. Germline V lookup: CDR1 LGHNA, CDR2 YNFKEQ. CDR3 length equals 18 residues. V shed 6 bases and J 3 bases; nucleotides not matched to a gene: 14. The CDR3 bases are TGTGCCAGCAGTCCTGCCTCGGGGGGACAGGGGGGTACAGATACGCAGTATTTT. Amino acid sequence: CASSPASGGQGGTDTQYF.

A word on this clone: An end of the junction does not agree with germline; a read error may underlie this. The chain is built from TRBV6-5 and TRBJ1-1; 7 nucleotides agree with TRBD1. The CDR3 sequence is 14 residues long. Germline V gene lookup returns CDR1 MNHEY and CDR2 SVGAGI. For the CDR3, the DNA is TGTGCCAGCAGGCTTGACAGGGTGAAAACTGAAGCTTTCTTT. Translation gives CASRLDRVKTEAFF.

The CDR3 is CASSLTRGQGGTEAFF. The CDR3 nucleotides read TGTGCCAGCAGCTTAACGCGAGGACAGGGTGGCACTGAAGCTTTCTTT. The chain links TRBV7-3 to TRBJ1-1; 8 nucleotides match TRBD1. This CDR3 is built from 16 residues. CDR1 and CDR2 (germline): SGHTA, FQGTGA. J was trimmed by 4 bases and V by 0 bases; bases with no gene match: 7. Filled out from reference TRBV7-3 and TRBJ1-1, the complete variable domain reads GAGVSQTPSNKVTEKGKYVELRCDPISGHTALYWYRQSLGQGPEFLIYFQGTGAADDSGLPNDRFFAVRPEGSVSTLKIQRTERGDSAVYLCASSLTRGQGGTEAFFGQGTRLTVV.

The chain employs TRBV30 and TRBJ1-4, with D uncertain. The germline CDR1 and CDR2 sequences are GTSNPN and SVGIG (reference sequence). This CDR3 is built from 13 residues. Between the trimmed V and J ends, which lost 0 bases and 8 bases, there was a span of 10 bases. CDR3 residues: CAWSVGLNEKLFF. Written as DNA, the CDR3 is TGTGCCTGGAGTGTCGGGTTGAACGAAAAACTGTTTTTT.

The chain employs TRBV27 and TRBJ1-2; 9 bases fit TRBD1. This CDR3 is built from 15 residues. The trim removed 4 bases at V and 5 bases at J, leaving 8 bases unmatched. CDR1 is MNHEY and CDR2 is SMNVEV in the germline V gene (reference sequence). In DNA, the CDR3 is TGTGCCAGCAGTTCCTCGGACAGGGGCAGGTATGGCTACACCTTC. The encoded protein is CASSSSDRGRYGYTF.

The rearrangement uses TRBV9 and TRBJ2-3, with D possibly being TRBD2 (5 bases). The CDR3 runs 15 residues. V shed 0 bases and J shed 3 bases, with 11 bases lying between them. Germline CDR1 and CDR2: SGDLS and YYNGEE. This chain's CDR3 is CASSVGGVWTDTQYF. The CDR3 DNA follows: TGTGCCAGCAGCGTAGGGGGAGTTTGGACAGATACGCAGTATTTT.

The chain is built from TRBV27 and TRBJ2-5; D is possibly TRBD2 (6 bases). V shed 5 bases and J shed 1 base, with 17 bases lying between them. The CDR3 consists of 16 residues. Germline CDR1 and CDR2: MNHEY and SMNVEV (reference sequence). The CDR3 sequence is CASSPWGGAIQETQYF. The CDR3 DNA reads TGTGCCAGCAGTCCATGGGGCGGGGCCATCCAAGAGACCCAGTACTTC.

This chain joins TRBV7-8 and TRBJ2-7; D call uncertain. This CDR3 has 14 residues. Deletions cut 5 bases from V and 2 bases from J, with 13 bases between. Germline V gene lookup returns CDR1 SGHVS and CDR2 FQNEAQ. The DNA for the CDR3 is TGTGCCAGCAGCCCCAGTCCCCACCCCTACGAGCAGTACTTC. Translation gives CASSPSPHPYEQYF.

The chain is built from TRBV7-8 and TRBJ2-5, with D unresolved. CDR1 SGHVS and CDR2 FQNEAQ come from the germline V gene. The germline V and J ends were trimmed by 3 bases and 2 bases, with 4 bases remaining between them. The CDR3 spans 12 residues. CDR3 residues: CASSFLQETQYF. The CDR3 DNA sequence: TGTGCCAGCAGCTTTCTACAAGAGACCCAGTACTTC.

The chain carries TRBV7-9 and TRBJ2-7; 8 nucleotides align to TRBD2. Unmatched junction bases numbered 14, after V lost 3 bases and J lost 7 bases. Germline V lookup: CDR1 SEHNR, CDR2 FQNEAQ (reference sequence). This CDR3 spans 16 amino acids. The CDR3, as DNA: TGTGCCAGCAGCTTCCCCGGCGGCCGGGAGGGTTGGGAGCAGTACTTC. Translated: CASSFPGGREGWEQYF.

The chain employs TRBV25-1 and TRBJ2-5, with D tentatively TRBD2 (7 bases). The CDR3 consists of 13 residues. Germline assignment: CDR1 MGHDK and CDR2 SYGVNS. V shed 6 bases and J shed 4 bases, with 12 bases lying between them. The CDR3 sequence: CASSGLGGETQYF. DNA of the CDR3: TGTGCCAGCAGCGGACTAGGGGGAGAGACCCAGTACTTC.

The chain uses TRBV2 and TRBJ1-1, with D tentatively TRBD1 (5 bases). The CDR3 extends over 13 amino acids. V lost 10 bases and J lost 3, with 15 bases in between. Germline V lookup: CDR1 SNHLY, CDR2 FYNNEI. The CDR3 loop reads CATKNGGDTEAFF. Here the CDR3 DNA reads TGTGCCACCAAGAACGGGGGGGACACTGAAGCTTTCTTT. The variable domain in full, with the rest retrieved from reference TRBV2 and TRBJ1-1, is EPEVTQTPSHQVTQMGQEVILRCVPISNHLYFYWYRQILGQKVEFLVSFYNNEISEKSEIFDDQFSVERPDGSNFTLKIRSTKLEDSAMYFCATKNGGDTEAFFGQGTRLTVV.

The V gene is TRBV7-2, the J gene TRBJ2-7; 9 bases match TRBD1. The CDR3 is 13 amino acids. The germline CDR1 and CDR2 sequences are SGHTA and FQGNSA. V gave up 5 bases and J gave up 5 bases; unmatched junction bases: 4. DNA of the CDR3: TGTGCCAGCAGCCCGGACAGGGGAGACGAGCAGTACTTC. This codes for CASSPDRGDEQYF.

The V call is TRBV28, the J call TRBJ1-5; 9 bases line up with TRBD1. V lost 5 bases, J lost 6 bases, and 17 bases stayed unmatched. This CDR3 is built from 18 residues. Looked up from germline, CDR1 is MDHEN and CDR2 is SYDVKM. CDR3 sequence reads: CASSAKPGQGYRVQPQHF. CDR3 nucleotide sequence: TGTGCCAGCAGTGCAAAACCGGGACAGGGTTATAGGGTTCAGCCCCAGCATTTT.